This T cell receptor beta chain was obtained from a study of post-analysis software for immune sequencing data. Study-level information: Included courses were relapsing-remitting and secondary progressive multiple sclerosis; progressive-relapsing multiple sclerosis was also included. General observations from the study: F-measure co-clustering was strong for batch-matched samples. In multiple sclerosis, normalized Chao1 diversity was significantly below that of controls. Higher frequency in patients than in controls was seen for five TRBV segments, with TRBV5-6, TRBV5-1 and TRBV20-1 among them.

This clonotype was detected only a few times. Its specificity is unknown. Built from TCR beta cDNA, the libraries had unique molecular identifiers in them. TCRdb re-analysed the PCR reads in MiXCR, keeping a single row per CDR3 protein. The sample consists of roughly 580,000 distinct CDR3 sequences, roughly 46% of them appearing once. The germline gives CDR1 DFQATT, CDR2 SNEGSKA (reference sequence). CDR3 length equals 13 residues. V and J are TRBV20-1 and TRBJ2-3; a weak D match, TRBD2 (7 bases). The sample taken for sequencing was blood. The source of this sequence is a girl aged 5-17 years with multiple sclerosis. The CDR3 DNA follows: TGCAGCCAAGGGGGAGGGCCCGGAGATACGCAGTATTTT. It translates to CSQGGGPGDTQYF.